These 28 T cell receptor beta chains originate from one sample sequenced in a study of cytomegalovirus exposure and HLA in healthy donors. The PCR ran on 60 Vbeta and 13 Jbeta primers. The repertoire was sequenced with immunoSEQ multiplex PCR; TCRdb's copy has only in-frame clones and lacks some. Found here are approximately 170,000 clones, around 80% of them singletons; the top ten hold approximately 0.8%. The material sequenced was PBMCs. The receptors were sampled from a young woman in good health and CMV-seronegative.

The count of this clone is one. CDR3 protein: CASSLSSGRNNEQFF. CDR3 DNA sequence: TGTGCCAGCAGCTTGTCTAGCGGGAGGAACAATGAGCAGTTCTTC. The V gene is TRBV13, the J gene TRBJ2-1, with 11 bases that match TRBD2. CDR3 length: 15 residues. V gave up 3 bases and J gave up 5 bases; unmatched junction bases: 3. The V gene's germline CDR1 is PRHDT and CDR2 FYEKMQ (reference sequence).

This rearrangement joins TRBV7-8 to TRBJ2-3; 9 nucleotides agree with TRBD2. Germline loops: CDR1 SGHVS, CDR2 FQNEAQ. CDR3 length: 16 amino acids. The V and J ends lost 4 bases and 5 bases, in that order; junction bases with no gene match: 10. The CDR3 DNA follows: TGTGCCAGCAGCTCCACCGGGACTAGCAGAGGAGATACGCAGTATTTT. Protein product: CASSSTGTSRGDTQYF.

This clone is a singleton in its sample. The genes are TRBV28 and TRBJ2-3, with a tentative D call TRBD2 (6 bases). The germline V gene encodes CDR1 MDHEN and CDR2 SYDVKM. The CDR3 totals 14 residues. Trimming cost V 8 bases and J 3 bases, with 15 bases left between them. The CDR3 reads CASSPGRLTDTQYF. The CDR3 DNA reads TGTGCCAGCTCCCCCGGGAGATTGACAGATACGCAGTATTTT.

V usage is TRBV28 and J usage is TRBJ2-7; D may be TRBD2 (6 bases). Trimming stripped 9 bases from V and 2 bases from J, with 17 bases between. The CDR3 has 14 amino acids. Germline loops: CDR1 MDHEN, CDR2 SYDVKM. The DNA for the CDR3 is TGTGCCAGTACAGAGGAGGGGACGGCCTACGAGCAGTACTTC. This sequence encodes CASTEEGTAYEQYF.

The chain is built from TRBV27 and TRBJ2-5; weak D call: TRBD2 (6 bases). Trimming took 3 bases from V and 11 from J, leaving 34 bases between them. This CDR3 spans 19 amino acids. Germline-derived CDR1 and CDR2 are MNHEY and SMNVEV (reference sequence). The CDR3 loop is CASSLKTPHPAAGTGEQYF. CDR3 DNA sequence: TGTGCCAGCAGTTTGAAGACCCCCCACCCGGCGGCGGGGACGGGGGAGCAGTACTTC.

The rearrangement joins TRBV29-1 to TRBJ2-1, with TRBD2 identical over 9 bases. Trimming at V came to 5 bases and at J to 4 bases, leaving 6 bases not matched to a gene. Looked up from germline, CDR1 is SQVTM and CDR2 is ANQGSEA. This CDR3 has 14 residues. CDR3 coding DNA: TGCAGCGTTCGGCTAAGCGGGGGGTACAATGAGCAGTTCTTC. Amino acid sequence: CSVRLSGGYNEQFF.

The V call is TRBV7-9, the J call TRBJ2-7; tentative D call: TRBD2 (5 bases). The CDR3 length is 16 residues. The germline V and J ends were trimmed by 2 bases and 0 bases, with 14 bases remaining between them. Germline loops: CDR1 SEHNR, CDR2 FQNEAQ (reference sequence). CDR3 sequence (DNA): TGTGCCAGCAGCTTATCAGCGGACTTCCGCTCCTACGAGCAGTACTTC. This gives the protein CASSLSADFRSYEQYF.

V and J are TRBV5-5 and TRBJ2-5; a weak D match, TRBD1 (5 bases). The CDR3 has 14 residues. CDR1 and CDR2 (germline): SGHKS, YYEKEE (reference sequence). V shed 0 bases and J shed 2 bases, with 8 bases lying between them. This CDR3 reads CASSLGQPQETQYF. The CDR3 nucleotides read TGTGCCAGCAGCTTGGGACAGCCTCAAGAGACCCAGTACTTC.

This clone was seen a single time. CDR3 in amino acids: CASRQLTGGKDTEAFF. The CDR3 DNA reads as TGTGCCAGCAGGCAATTGACAGGGGGCAAGGACACTGAAGCTTTCTTT. V is TRBV5-5 and J is TRBJ1-1, with TRBD1 identical over 10 bases. Trimming at V came to 5 bases and at J to 3 bases, leaving 10 bases not matched to a gene. This CDR3 comprises 16 residues. Per the germline V gene, CDR1 is SGHKS and CDR2 is YYEKEE (reference sequence).

In this sample, this clone turned up once. This chain links TRBV28 with TRBJ2-3; D may be TRBD2 (5 bases). Germline-derived CDR1 and CDR2 are MDHEN and SYDVKM. CDR3 size: 14 residues. The V gene lost 2 bases and the J gene lost 3 bases, with 9 bases spanning the gap. CDR3 bases: TGTGCCAGCAGTTTACTAGCTGTAACAGATACGCAGTATTTT. This encodes CASSLLAVTDTQYF.

V and J are TRBV28 and TRBJ1-2; the D is unclear. Trimming removed 2 bases at V and 4 bases at J, with 8 bases between. Germline CDR1 and CDR2: MDHEN and SYDVKM. The CDR3 extends over 13 amino acids. The CDR3 sequence is CASSLERVYGYTF. Written as DNA, the CDR3 is TGTGCCAGCAGTTTAGAACGAGTCTATGGCTACACCTTC.

The chain links TRBV10-3 to TRBJ2-7; 8 bases align to TRBD2. Germline CDR1 and CDR2: ENHRY and SYGVKD. Unmatched junction bases numbered 6, after V lost 5 bases and J lost 3 bases. This CDR3 is 14 amino acids long. The CDR3 DNA reads TGTGCCATCAGTAGGGCTAGCGGGCTCTACGAGCAGTACTTC. It is translated as CAISRASGLYEQYF.

The CDR3 coding sequence is TGTGCCATCAGTGACGGGTGGGAGCAGTACTTC. It is translated as CAISDGWEQYF. The chain couples TRBV10-3 to TRBJ2-7, with no clear D. The germline V gene has CDR1 ENHRY and CDR2 SYGVKD. The CDR3 runs to 11 residues. Trimming stripped 3 bases from V and 7 bases from J, with 7 bases between.

The chain is built from TRBV27 and TRBJ2-3; 9 bases are shared with TRBD1. This CDR3 has 15 amino acids. The J segment lost 2 bases and the V segment lost 5 bases, leaving 5 bases of the junction unmatched. Germline-derived CDR1 and CDR2 are MNHEY and SMNVEV (reference sequence). The CDR3 sequence is CASSRGDRDTDTQYF. The DNA for the CDR3 is TGTGCCAGCAGTCGGGGGGACAGGGACACAGATACGCAGTATTTT.

The chain uses TRBV27 and TRBJ1-1; 9 positions agree with TRBD1. This CDR3 comprises 14 residues. V dropped 5 bases and J dropped 13; count of bases not matched to a gene: 14. Per germline, CDR1 MNHEY and CDR2 SMNVEV (reference sequence). The CDR3 bases are TGTGCCAGCAGTCTCACGGGTTTCCGGGACAGGGTTTTCTTT. It translates to CASSLTGFRDRVFF.

CDR3 region: CSVSVTSGYQETQYF. The DNA of the CDR3 is TGCAGCGTTTCCGTAACTAGCGGGTATCAAGAGACCCAGTACTTC. The J gene is TRBJ2-5, the V gene TRBV29-1; 9 bases map to TRBD2. Trimming cost V 5 bases and J 2 bases; bases outside gene matches: 9. Germline loops: CDR1 SQVTM, CDR2 ANQGSEA. The CDR3 runs to 15 residues.

For this clone: Other nucleotide sequences from this sample produce the same CDR3. The chain couples TRBV19 to TRBJ1-2; TRBD1 matches 7 bases. This CDR3 region has 12 residues. Trimming removed 7 bases from V and 2 bases from J; junction bases left unmatched: 1. Germline CDR1 and CDR2: LNHDA and SQIVND (reference sequence). CDR3 amino acids: CASTTGNYGYTF. As DNA, the CDR3 is TGTGCCAGTACGACAGGGAACTATGGCTACACCTTC.

The chain couples TRBV9 to TRBJ1-1; TRBD1 might be the D (5 bases). The germline V gene has CDR1 SGDLS and CDR2 YYNGEE. The CDR3 is 12 amino acids. Trimming cost V 6 bases and J 9 bases, with 15 bases left between them. The CDR3 coding sequence is TGTGCCAGCATGGGGGAGGGCGGTAAAGCTTTCTTT. Translation: CASMGEGGKAFF.

This chain connects TRBV27 to TRBJ1-1; D is perhaps TRBD1 (5 bases). The CDR3 consists of 13 residues. Germline-derived CDR1 and CDR2 are MNHEY and SMNVEV (reference sequence). Trimming stripped 5 bases from V and 4 bases from J, with 11 bases between. DNA of the CDR3: TGTGCCAGCAGTGGGGGACTGCTCACTGAAGCTTTCTTT. This codes for CASSGGLLTEAFF.

V gene TRBV6-6 combines with J gene TRBJ2-7; perhaps TRBD2 as D (6 bases). Germline CDR1 MNHNY, CDR2 SVGAGI (reference sequence). The CDR3 sequence is 15 residues long. With 2 bases removed from V and 0 bases from J, the gap between germline ends came to 11 bases. DNA for the CDR3: TGTGCCAGCAGTTACCCTGGGGGGAGCTCCTACGAGCAGTACTTC. Its translation is CASSYPGGSSYEQYF.

The chain is built from TRBV5-1 and TRBJ2-5, with 10 bases that match TRBD2. This CDR3 is built from 16 residues. The V segment lost 2 bases and the J segment 1 base; nucleotides outside the gene matches: 5. Germline loops: CDR1 SGHRS, CDR2 YFSETQ. The CDR3 nucleotides are TGCGCCAGCAGCTTAAGGCTAGCGGGAGCCCAAGAGACCCAGTACTTC. This translates into CASSLRLAGAQETQYF. Supplemented by reference TRBV5-1 and TRBJ2-5, the full variable domain reads KAGVTQTPRYLIKTRGQQVTLSCSPISGHRSVSWYQQTPGQGLQFLFEYFSETQRNKGNFPGRFSGRQFSNSRSEMNVSTLELGDSALYLCASSLRLAGAQETQYFGPGTRLLVL.

The chain recombines TRBV15 with TRBJ1-2; D may be TRBD1 (5 bases). Deletions cut 5 bases from V and 3 bases from J, with 13 bases between. The CDR3 covers 14 residues. CDR1 and CDR2 (germline): LNHNV, YYDKDF (reference sequence). DNA of the CDR3: TGTGCCACCAGCGAAACCGGGACTTACTATGGCTACACCTTC. It specifies CATSETGTYYGYTF.

This clone was seen a few times. Other DNA sequences within the sample encode an identical CDR3. The J gene is TRBJ2-1, the V gene TRBV6-4; perhaps TRBD2 as D (6 bases). CDR1 and CDR2 from the germline V gene are MRHNA and SNTAGT. This CDR3 comprises 15 residues. V dropped 8 bases and J dropped 7 bases, with 21 bases sitting between them. The CDR3 DNA reads TGTGCCAGCGGGGAGGCCGGGAAGTGGATAAATGAGCAGTTCTTC. This codes for CASGEAGKWINEQFF.

This clone was counted a few times. V is TRBV2 and J is TRBJ2-5; TRBD2 might be the D (5 bases). The CDR3 covers 15 residues. V was pared by 4 bases and J by 6 bases, with 18 bases between. Germline V lookup: CDR1 SNHLY, CDR2 FYNNEI. CDR3 nucleotide sequence: TGTGCCAGCAGTGGATCGGGAAACCTGTGGAAGACCCAGTACTTC. Translated: CASSGSGNLWKTQYF.

This clone was seen more than once but under ten times. The chain combines TRBV19 with TRBJ2-4; 15 bases fit TRBD2. Germline CDR1 LNHDA, CDR2 SQIVND (reference sequence). Losses at the gene ends were 5 bases for V and 1 base for J; bases not matched to a gene: 6. CDR3 length: 18 residues. In DNA form, the CDR3 reads TGTGCCAGTAGTGCCGGGACTAGCGGGAGGATTGCCAAAAACATTCAGTACTTC. Its protein is CASSAGTSGRIAKNIQYF.

The V call is TRBV4-2, the J call TRBJ1-2, with D unresolved. This CDR3 region has 12 residues. With 5 bases removed from V and 8 bases from J, the gap between germline ends came to 12 bases. Germline V gene lookup returns CDR1 LGHNA and CDR2 YNFKEQ. The CDR3 sequence: CASSEVPGGYTF. Here the CDR3 DNA reads TGTGCCAGCAGCGAAGTCCCGGGGGGCTACACCTTC.

J is TRBJ2-3 and V is TRBV5-1, with TRBD2 as a possible D gene (6 bases). This CDR3 is 15 amino acids long. Germline values: CDR1 SGHRS, CDR2 YFSETQ. V lost 1 base, J lost 0 bases, and 9 bases lay in between. CDR3 coding DNA: TGCGCCAGCAGCTTGTCGGCGGGAAGCACAGATACGCAGTATTTT. This encodes CASSLSAGSTDTQYF.

This clone has only a few counts. This chain uses TRBV6-1 with TRBJ1-1; 11 nucleotides align to TRBD1. The V segment lost 8 bases and the J segment 6 bases; nucleotides outside the gene matches: 5. Germline CDR1 reads MNHNS; CDR2 reads SASEGT. The CDR3 loop spans 13 amino acids. CDR3 sequence: CASGRTGGPEAFF. CDR3 in DNA: TGTGCCAGCGGAAGGACAGGGGGCCCTGAAGCTTTCTTT.